The clone carrying this T cell receptor beta chain has a count of ten or more. As yet, its antigen is unknown. This sample is drawn from a study of regulatory T cells in long-lasting Graves disease. Study at large: Positive TSH receptor antibodies alongside over 5 years of antithyroid drugs were what marked Graves' disease as persistent.

V was trimmed by 0 bases and J by 4 bases, leaving 19 bases between them. CDR3 length: 17 residues. The germline V gene has CDR1 DFQATT and CDR2 SNEGSKA (reference sequence). Through Arm-PCR of CDR3 regions and iRepertoire HTBI primers, TCR beta libraries were built. TCRdb passed the multiplex PCR reads through MiXCR, listing each CDR3 protein once. The table records approximately 500,000 distinct CDR3 sequences, roughly 21% of them present only once. Points from the study as a whole: There were preferences for TRBV28, TRBJ1-2 and TRBJ2-5 in persistent disease. Patients with persistent disease shared fewer than 3,500 public clonotypes, outpacing the roughly 1,000 shared by new patients.

As to time point: persistent/refractory GD, antithyroid drugs over 5 years with positive TRAb. Isolated PBMC RNA provided the starting material for the TCR library. This TCR came from a female donor with Graves disease. This material consisted of peripheral blood mononuclear cells (PBMCs), taken when the disease was refractory, from a patient treated with antithyroid drugs. The V gene is TRBV20-1, the J gene TRBJ2-1; no clear D gene. CDR3 loop: CSARDRAARLGYNEQFF. In nucleotides, the CDR3 is TGCAGTGCTAGAGATCGGGCGGCGCGGCTGGGATACAATGAGCAGTTCTTC.